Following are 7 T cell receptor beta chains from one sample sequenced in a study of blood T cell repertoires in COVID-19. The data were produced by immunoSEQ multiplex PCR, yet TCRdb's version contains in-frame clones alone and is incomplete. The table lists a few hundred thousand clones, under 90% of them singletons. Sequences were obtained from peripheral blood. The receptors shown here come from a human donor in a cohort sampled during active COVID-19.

CDR3 bases: TGTGCCAGCAGTCTTTTAGCGGGAGTCCAGGGCGAGCAGTACTTC. As protein: CASSLLAGVQGEQYF. V gene TRBV27 combines with J gene TRBJ2-7, with TRBD2 matching 9 bases. Per germline, CDR1 MNHEY and CDR2 SMNVEV (reference sequence). V was clipped by 5 bases and J by 6 bases; unmatched bases: 11. CDR3 size: 15 residues.

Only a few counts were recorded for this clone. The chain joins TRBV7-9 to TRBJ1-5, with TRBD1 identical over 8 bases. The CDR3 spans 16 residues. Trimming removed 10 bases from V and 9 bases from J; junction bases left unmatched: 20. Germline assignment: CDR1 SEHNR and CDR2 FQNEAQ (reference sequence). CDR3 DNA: TGTGCCATATGGACAGGGCGGACCCCAAGGGGTGCGCCCCAGCATTTT. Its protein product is CAIWTGRTPRGAPQHF.

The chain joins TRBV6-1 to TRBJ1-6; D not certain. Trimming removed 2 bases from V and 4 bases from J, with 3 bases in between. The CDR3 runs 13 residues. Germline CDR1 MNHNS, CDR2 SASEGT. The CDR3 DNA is TGTGCCAGCAGTGAACCTTATAATTCACCCCTCCACTTT. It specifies CASSEPYNSPLHF.

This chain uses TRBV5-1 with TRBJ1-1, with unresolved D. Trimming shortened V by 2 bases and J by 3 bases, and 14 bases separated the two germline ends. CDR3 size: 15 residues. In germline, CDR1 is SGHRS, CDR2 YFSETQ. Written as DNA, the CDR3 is TGCGCCAGCAGCTTTCGGACTCCGGAGGACACTGAAGCTTTCTTT. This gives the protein CASSFRTPEDTEAFF.

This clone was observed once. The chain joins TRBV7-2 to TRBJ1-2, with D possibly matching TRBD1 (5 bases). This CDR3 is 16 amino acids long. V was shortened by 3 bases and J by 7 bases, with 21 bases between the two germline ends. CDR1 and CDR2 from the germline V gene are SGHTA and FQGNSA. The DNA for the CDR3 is TGTGCCAGCAGCTTGTGGTCAACAGGCGTATCCTCTGGCTACACCTTC. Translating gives CASSLWSTGVSSGYTF. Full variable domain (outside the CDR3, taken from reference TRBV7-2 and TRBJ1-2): GAGVSQSPSNKVTEKGKDVELRCDPISGHTALYWYRQSLGQGLEFLIYFQGNSAPDKSGLPSDRFSAERTGGSVSTLTIQRTQQEDSAVYLCASSLWSTGVSSGYTFGSGTRLTVV.

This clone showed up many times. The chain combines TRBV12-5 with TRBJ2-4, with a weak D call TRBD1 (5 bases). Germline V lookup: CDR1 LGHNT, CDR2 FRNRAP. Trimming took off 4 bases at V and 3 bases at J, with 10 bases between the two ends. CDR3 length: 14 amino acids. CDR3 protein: CASGSWTSKNIQYF. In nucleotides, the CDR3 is TGTGCTAGTGGTTCCTGGACAAGCAAAAACATTCAGTACTTC.

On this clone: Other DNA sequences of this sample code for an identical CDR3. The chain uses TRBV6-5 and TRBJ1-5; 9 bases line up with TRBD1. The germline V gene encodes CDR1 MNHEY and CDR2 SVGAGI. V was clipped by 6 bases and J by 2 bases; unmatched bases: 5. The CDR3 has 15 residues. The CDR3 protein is CASSPDRGGNQPQHF. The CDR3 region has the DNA TGTGCCAGCAGCCCAGACAGGGGGGGCAATCAGCCCCAGCATTTT.